A selection of T cell receptor beta chains follows, all from one sample in a study of T cell changes during pregnancy in multiple sclerosis. TCRdb keeps only in-frame clones here, not all; method: immunoSEQ multiplex PCR. Of around 51,000 clones in the sample, 94% were seen once. The input for sequencing was CD4+ T cells from peripheral blood mononuclear cells, taken in the second trimester of pregnancy. These receptors all come from a female donor with multiple sclerosis, enrolled in a pregnancy study. CDR3s include the opening cysteine and the closing phenylalanine or tryptophan. A D gene is named only where the DNA matches it firmly. Clone size is shown for a subset of rows, as once, few, many or a class of expanded clone.

clone size | D gene | J gene | V gene | CDR3 DNA | CDR3 protein
once | TRBD1 | TRBJ1-2 | TRBV18 | TGTGCCAGCTCCCAAGGACAGGTTTATGGCTACACCTTC | CASSQGQVYGYTF
. | TRBD1 | TRBJ2-1 | TRBV7-2 | TGTGCCAGCAGCCAGGACAGGGCCCACAATGAGCAGTTCTTC | CASSQDRAHNEQFF
. | TRBD2 | TRBJ2-3 | TRBV4-3 | TGCGCCAGCAGCCAACAGTATCAAGTAGCGGGGGTGACAGATACGCAGTATTTT | CASSQQYQVAGVTDTQYF
. | TRBD2 | TRBJ2-1 | TRBV10-3 | TGTGCCATCAGTCCCGGACCCCCAGCGGGGGGACACAATGAGCAGTTCTTC | CAISPGPPAGGHNEQFF
. | . | TRBJ1-2 | TRBV19 | TGTGCCAGTAGTATCCCACAGGAGGGGTATGGCTACACCTTC | CASSIPQEGYGYTF
. | . | TRBJ1-3 | TRBV21-1 | TGTGCCAGCAGCATCGGACAGGTCTCTGGAAACACCATATATTTT | CASSIGQVSGNTIYF
. | . | TRBJ1-1 | TRBV5-5 | TGTGCCAGCAGTTCCTTCACTGAAGCTTTCTTT | CASSSFTEAFF
. | TRBD1 | TRBJ2-2 | TRBV4-1 | TGCGCCAGCAGCCAAGCGGGACAGAAGTATGCGAACACCGGGGAGCTGTTTTTT | CASSQAGQKYANTGELFF
. | TRBD1 | TRBJ1-1 | TRBV29-1 | TGCAGCGGGGGACAGGGAATGAACACTGAAGCTTTCTTT | CSGGQGMNTEAFF
. | TRBD2 | TRBJ2-3 | TRBV30 | TGTGCCTGGAGTGTAGTACGGGGGGGCACAGATACGCAGTATTTT | CAWSVVRGGTDTQYF
. | . | TRBJ2-2 | TRBV5-4 | TGTGCCAGCAGCTTTCGGGTGAACACCGGGGAGCTGTTTTTT | CASSFRVNTGELFF
. | TRBD2 | TRBJ2-7 | TRBV2 | TGTGCCAGCAGTGAACGGGGTAGCGGGGGGCTCTACGAGCAGTACTTC | CASSERGSGGLYEQYF
medium-sized | . | TRBJ2-1 | TRBV6-5 | TGTGCCAGCAGCCCAGGTGACGGGAGCAGATATTGGCAGTTCTTC | CASSPGDGSRYWQFF
. | TRBD2 | TRBJ2-1 | TRBV19 | TGTGCCAGTAATATTGGCGGGGGGTACTCCTACAATGAGCAGTTCTTC | CASNIGGGYSYNEQFF
. | TRBD2 | TRBJ2-3 | TRBV5-4 | TGTGCCAGCAGCTTAGCGGGGGGCAGCACAGATACGCAGTATTTT | CASSLAGGSTDTQYF
once | TRBD2 | TRBJ2-1 | TRBV11-3 | TGTGCCAGCAGCTTAGAATTAGCGGGGGGGCCGGCGGAGCAGTTCTTC | CASSLELAGGPAEQFF
once | . | TRBJ1-1 | TRBV9 | TGTGCCAGCAGCGTAGTCGGGGGGCTTCCTCCGGCTTTCTTT | CASSVVGGLPPAFF
. | TRBD2 | TRBJ2-1 | TRBV27 | TGTGCCAGCAGTTTATCCCGACTAGCGGGGGGAGGTAATGAGCAGTTCTTC | CASSLSRLAGGGNEQFF
. | . | TRBJ2-3 | TRBV4-2 | TGTGCCAGCAGCCAAGATGGAACGGGGTACACAGATACGCAGTATTTT | CASSQDGTGYTDTQYF
. | TRBD1 | TRBJ1-1 | TRBV7-6 | TGTGCCAGCAGCTTAACCCCCGGGACAGGGAAGCCCACTGAAGCTTTCTTT | CASSLTPGTGKPTEAFF
. | TRBD1 | TRBJ1-2 | TRBV13 | TGTGCCAGCAGCCTTACAGGGGTCTATGGCTACACCTTC | CASSLTGVYGYTF
. | TRBD1 | TRBJ1-3 | TRBV27 | TGTGCCAGCAGCGACAGGGTCGGAAACACCATATATTTT | CASSDRVGNTIYF
. | TRBD1 | TRBJ1-6 | TRBV6-5 | TGTGCGACAGGGCAAGGGCGGAATTCACCCCTCCACTTT | CATGQGRNSPLHF